The TCR beta chain under discussion was sequenced for a study of blood T cells in healthy people across ages. Per the germline V gene, CDR1 is SQVTM and CDR2 is ANQGSEA. CDR3 length: 16 amino acids. V shed 0 bases, J shed 4 bases, and the junction held 7 bases outside the gene matches. Broader study findings: Naive CD4+ cell counts and diversity both ran higher in long-lived than in aged donors. Unsorted PBMC input precluded a conclusive naive versus antigen-experienced comparison.

Remarks on this clonotype: What it binds is unknown.

Next came a second PCR, run for roughly 6 to 11 cycles, which used a sample-barcoded 5' primer along with a J-beta primer mix. TCRdb reprocessed the 5' RACE reads with MiXCR, giving one entry per CDR3 protein. The sample records about 1.4 million distinct CDR3 sequences, almost 60% being singletons. The gene calls are TRBV29-1 and TRBJ2-7; TRBD2 matches 12 bases. The source of this sequence is a young man in good health. The source material was blood. This chain's CDR3 is CSVEDRLAGVKYEQYF. The CDR3 region has the DNA TGCAGCGTTGAAGATCGACTAGCGGGAGTAAAATACGAGCAGTACTTC.